The 21 T cell receptor beta chains below come from one sample, sequenced in a study of blood T cell repertoires in COVID-19. TCRdb keeps only in-frame clones here, not all; method: immunoSEQ multiplex PCR. The data hold 150,000 to 200,000 clones, with roughly 76% observed a single time. Specimen: peripheral blood. These receptors came from a woman older than 75 with COVID-19, enrolled during active disease.

The rearrangement uses TRBV19 and TRBJ2-3; 13 nucleotides agree with TRBD2. V shed 4 bases, J shed 2 bases, and the junction held 3 bases outside the gene matches. The CDR3 contains 16 residues. Per the germline V gene, CDR1 is LNHDA and CDR2 is SQIVND (reference sequence). This chain's CDR3 is CASSTGLAGDTDTQYF. Written as DNA, the CDR3 is TGTGCCAGTAGTACCGGACTAGCGGGGGACACAGATACGCAGTATTTT.

This rearrangement joins TRBV7-6 to TRBJ1-1, with D possibly matching TRBD1 (5 bases). The CDR3 loop spans 14 amino acids. Germline V gene data show CDR1 as SGHVS and CDR2 as FNYEAQ. Trimming removed 0 bases from V and 4 bases from J, with 9 bases in between. This CDR3 reads CASSLATQGTEAFF. The CDR3 DNA sequence: TGTGCCAGCAGCTTAGCCACGCAGGGCACTGAAGCTTTCTTT.

The genes are TRBV18 and TRBJ2-5; weak D call: TRBD2 (5 bases). Per germline, CDR1 KGHSH and CDR2 LQKENI. Trimming cost V 3 bases and J 3 bases, with 14 bases left between them. The CDR3 consists of 15 residues. CDR3 bases: TGTGCCAGCTCACCTCTTGCCTGGGGAGAAGAGACCCAGTACTTC. This sequence encodes CASSPLAWGEETQYF.

V usage is TRBV7-9 and J usage is TRBJ1-2; D is undetermined. CDR1 SEHNR and CDR2 FQNEAQ come from the germline V gene (reference sequence). CDR3 length: 13 amino acids. Trimming shortened V by 3 bases and J by 0 bases, and 5 bases separated the two germline ends. In nucleotides, the CDR3 is TGTGCCAGCAGCTTGGGAGCTAACTATGGCTACACCTTC. Translation gives CASSLGANYGYTF. The complete variable domain, with remaining parts taken from reference TRBV7-9 and TRBJ1-2, reads DTGVSQNPRHKITKRGQNVTFRCDPISEHNRLYWYRQTLGQGPEFLTYFQNEAQLEKSRLLSDRFSAERPKGSFSTLEIQRTEQGDSAMYLCASSLGANYGYTFGSGTRLTVV.

V is TRBV2 and J is TRBJ1-6; 7 nucleotides match TRBD1. From germline, CDR1 is SNHLY and CDR2 FYNNEI. The V segment lost 4 bases and the J segment 6 bases; nucleotides outside the gene matches: 3. The CDR3 is 14 amino acids. The CDR3 DNA reads as TGTGCCAGCAGTGGGGACAGTGCTAATTCACCCCTCCACTTT. Residues: CASSGDSANSPLHF.

CDR3 sequence reads: CASSGQGWNYGYTF. The CDR3 bases are TGTGCCAGCAGCGGACAGGGGTGGAACTATGGCTACACCTTC. The chain joins TRBV7-9 to TRBJ1-2; 9 bases match TRBD1. Losses at the gene ends were 5 bases for V and 2 bases for J; bases not matched to a gene: 3. The CDR3 sequence is 14 residues long. CDR1 and CDR2 (germline): SEHNR, FQNEAQ (reference sequence).

The CDR3 sequence is CASSSTGGRYTEAFF. In nucleotides, the CDR3 is TGTGCCAGCAGTTCCACAGGGGGCCGTTACACTGAAGCTTTCTTT. The chain recombines TRBV6-6 with TRBJ1-1, with 9 bases identical to TRBD1. This CDR3 comprises 15 residues. The V gene end was trimmed by 4 bases and the J gene end by 3 bases; junction bases not matched to a gene: 6. CDR1 and CDR2 from the germline V gene are MNHNY and SVGAGI (reference sequence).

The chain is built from TRBV6-4 and TRBJ2-2; D gene unclear. Trimming removed 6 bases from V and 1 base from J, with 9 bases in between. The CDR3 loop spans 14 amino acids. Germline V lookup: CDR1 MRHNA, CDR2 SNTAGT. This CDR3 reads CASRARVNTGELFF. Here the CDR3 DNA reads TGTGCCAGCAGAGCCCGAGTGAACACCGGGGAGCTGTTTTTT.

The genes are TRBV25-1 and TRBJ1-2; D not resolved. This CDR3 spans 11 amino acids. Germline loops: CDR1 MGHDK, CDR2 SYGVNS. The V end was cut by 4 bases, the J end by 7 bases, with 7 bases between. CDR3 bases: TGTGCCAGCAGTGCACTTTTTGGCTACACCTTC. This gives the protein CASSALFGYTF.

This clone has just a few counts. This chain links TRBV7-3 with TRBJ2-1, with 10 positions matching TRBD2. Trimming took 5 bases from V and 9 from J; bases not matched to a gene: 10. CDR3 length: 15 residues. Germline V lookup: CDR1 SGHTA, CDR2 FQGTGA. In DNA, the CDR3 is TGTGCCAGCAGCCCCCAGCGGGGGGGCCCAAGTGAGCAGTTCTTC. As protein: CASSPQRGGPSEQFF.

The J gene is TRBJ1-5, the V gene TRBV10-3; 11 bases are shared with TRBD1. Germline CDR1 ENHRY, CDR2 SYGVKD. J was trimmed by 3 bases and V by 1 base; bases with no gene match: 5. CDR3 length: 17 residues. The CDR3 region is CAISELDRGRDNQPQHF. In DNA, the CDR3 is TGTGCCATCAGTGAGTTGGACAGGGGGCGTGACAATCAGCCCCAGCATTTT.

This clone was seen a few times. The rearrangement joins TRBV23-1 to TRBJ1-5; D unclear. TRBV23-1 is placed among ORFs of uncertain function. Trimming took off 1 base at V and 4 bases at J, with 17 bases between the two ends. This CDR3 is 17 amino acids long. This CDR3 reads CASSQLRGEVGNQPQHF. CDR3 in DNA: TGCGCCAGCAGTCAATTGCGGGGAGAAGTGGGGAATCAGCCCCAGCATTTT.

The rearrangement uses TRBV2 and TRBJ2-1; D might be TRBD1 (6 bases). Per the germline V gene, CDR1 is SNHLY and CDR2 is FYNNEI. The V end was cut by 5 bases, the J end by 5 bases, with 13 bases between. The CDR3 is 14 amino acids. CDR3 loop: CASSKGTTDNEQFF. In DNA, the CDR3 is TGTGCCAGCAGTAAAGGGACAACTGACAATGAGCAGTTCTTC.

The genes are TRBV6-6 and TRBJ2-3; D call uncertain. There are 13 residues in the CDR3. V lost 2 bases and J 2 bases, leaving 5 bases between the germline ends. Germline loops: CDR1 MNHNY, CDR2 SVGAGI (reference sequence). CDR3 in DNA: TGTGCCAGCAGTTACGAGATCACAGATACGCAGTATTTT. It codes for CASSYEITDTQYF.

The V gene is TRBV5-4, the J gene TRBJ2-7, with TRBD2 matching over 10 bases. CDR1 and CDR2 from the germline V gene are SGHNT and YYREEE (reference sequence). The CDR3 is 15 amino acids. V dropped 5 bases and J dropped 6; count of bases not matched to a gene: 11. The DNA for the CDR3 is TGTGCCAGCAGTTCCGTGTCTAGCGGGAGTCGCGAGCAGTACTTC. Its translation is CASSSVSSGSREQYF.

This chain connects TRBV6-1 to TRBJ1-4; the match to TRBD1 covers 9 bases. The CDR3 is 16 amino acids. V shed 4 bases, J shed 0 bases, and the junction held 3 bases outside the gene matches. Germline V gives CDR1 MNHNS, CDR2 SASEGT. CDR3: CASSVTGGSTNEKLFF. CDR3 DNA: TGTGCCAGCAGTGTTACAGGGGGCTCAACTAATGAAAAACTGTTTTTT.

The gene calls are TRBV28 and TRBJ1-5, with 7 bases aligning to TRBD1. Germline V gives CDR1 MDHEN, CDR2 SYDVKM. The length of the CDR3 is 16 residues. V was pared by 6 bases and J by 0 bases, with 8 bases of the junction left unmatched. The CDR3 protein is CASRDYRGDSNQPQHF. DNA for the CDR3: TGTGCCAGCAGGGATTACAGGGGAGATAGCAATCAGCCCCAGCATTTT. Full variable domain (remainder filled in from reference TRBV28 and TRBJ1-5): DVKVTQSSRYLVKRTGEKVFLECVQDMDHENMFWYRQDPGLGLRLIYFSYDVKMKEKGDIPEGYSVSREKKERFSLILESASTNQTSMYLCASRDYRGDSNQPQHFGDGTRLSIL.

V and J are TRBV28 and TRBJ2-7; tentative D call: TRBD1 (6 bases). The CDR3 length is 14 residues. V shed 8 bases and J shed 3 bases, with 17 bases lying between them. Germline V CDR1 and CDR2: MDHEN, SYDVKM. Written as DNA, the CDR3 is TGTGCCAGCCGATTAGAAGGGGGTTACTACGAGCAGTACTTC. Translation: CASRLEGGYYEQYF.

This sequence joins TRBV5-8 and TRBJ2-5; tentatively, D is TRBD2 (6 bases). Between the trimmed V and J ends, which lost 4 bases and 6 bases, there was a span of 16 bases. The CDR3 totals 14 residues. Germline V gene lookup returns CDR1 SGHTS and CDR2 YDEGEE. Here the CDR3 DNA reads TGTGCCAGCAGCAAAAGAACTAGCACCCAGACCCAGTACTTC. This sequence encodes CASSKRTSTQTQYF.

The chain employs TRBV30 and TRBJ1-2; D uncertain. The CDR3 covers 14 residues. Trimming shortened V by 0 bases and J by 8 bases, and 16 bases separated the two germline ends. Germline CDR1 is GTSNPN and CDR2 is SVGIG (reference sequence). CDR3 coding DNA: TGTGCCTGGAGTGTAGTGGGCCCCTCAGAGGGCTACACCTTC. The encoded protein is CAWSVVGPSEGYTF.

The V call is TRBV18, the J call TRBJ2-2; the D gene is possibly TRBD2 (5 bases). This CDR3 spans 17 amino acids. Trimming stripped 1 base from V and 1 base from J, with 13 bases between. Germline V gene lookup returns CDR1 KGHSH and CDR2 LQKENI. The chain's CDR3 is CASSPQIGNRNTGELFF. The CDR3 DNA follows: TGTGCCAGCTCACCACAGATCGGGAATCGGAACACCGGGGAGCTGTTTTTT.